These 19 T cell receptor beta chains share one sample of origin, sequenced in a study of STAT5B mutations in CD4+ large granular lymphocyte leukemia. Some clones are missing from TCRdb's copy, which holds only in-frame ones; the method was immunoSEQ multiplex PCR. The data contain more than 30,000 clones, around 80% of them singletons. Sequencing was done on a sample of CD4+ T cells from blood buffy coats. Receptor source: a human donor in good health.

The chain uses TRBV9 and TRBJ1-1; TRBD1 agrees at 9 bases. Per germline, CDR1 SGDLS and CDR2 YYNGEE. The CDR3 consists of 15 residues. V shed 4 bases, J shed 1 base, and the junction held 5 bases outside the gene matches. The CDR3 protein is CASSLPTGGNTEAFF. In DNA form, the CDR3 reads TGTGCCAGCAGCCTCCCGACAGGGGGGAACACTGAAGCTTTCTTT.

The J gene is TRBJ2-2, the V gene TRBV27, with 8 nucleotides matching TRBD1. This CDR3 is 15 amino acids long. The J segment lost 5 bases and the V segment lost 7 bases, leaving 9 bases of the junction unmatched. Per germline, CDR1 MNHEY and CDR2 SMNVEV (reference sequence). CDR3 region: CASTRSTGVTGELFF. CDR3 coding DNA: TGTGCCAGCACTAGATCGACAGGGGTGACCGGGGAGCTGTTTTTT.

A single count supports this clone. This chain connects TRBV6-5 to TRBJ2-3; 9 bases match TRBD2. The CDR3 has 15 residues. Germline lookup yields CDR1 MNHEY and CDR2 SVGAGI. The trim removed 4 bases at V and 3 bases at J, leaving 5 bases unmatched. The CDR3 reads CASSSRGGVTDTQYF. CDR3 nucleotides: TGTGCCAGCAGTTCGCGGGGGGGCGTAACAGATACGCAGTATTTT.

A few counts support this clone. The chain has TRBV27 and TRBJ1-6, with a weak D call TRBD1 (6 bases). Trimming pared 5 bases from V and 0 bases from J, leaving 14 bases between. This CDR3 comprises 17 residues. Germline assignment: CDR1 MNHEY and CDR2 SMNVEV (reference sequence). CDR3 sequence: CASSPPQGSSYNSPLHF. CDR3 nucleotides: TGTGCCAGCAGTCCCCCCCAGGGGAGCTCCTATAATTCACCCCTCCACTTT.

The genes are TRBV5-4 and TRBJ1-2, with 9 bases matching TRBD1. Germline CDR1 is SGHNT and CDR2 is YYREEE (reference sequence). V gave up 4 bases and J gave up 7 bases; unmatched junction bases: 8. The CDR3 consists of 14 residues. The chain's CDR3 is CASSPTDRGSGYTF. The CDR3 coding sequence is TGTGCCAGCAGCCCCACGGACAGGGGCTCTGGCTACACCTTC.

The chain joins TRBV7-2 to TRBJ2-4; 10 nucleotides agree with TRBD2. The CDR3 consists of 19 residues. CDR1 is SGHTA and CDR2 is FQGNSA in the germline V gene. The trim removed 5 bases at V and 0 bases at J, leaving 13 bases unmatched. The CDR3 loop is CASSGIRSGGLLAKNIQYF. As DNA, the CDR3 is TGTGCCAGCAGCGGAATACGTAGCGGGGGGCTACTAGCCAAAAACATTCAGTACTTC.

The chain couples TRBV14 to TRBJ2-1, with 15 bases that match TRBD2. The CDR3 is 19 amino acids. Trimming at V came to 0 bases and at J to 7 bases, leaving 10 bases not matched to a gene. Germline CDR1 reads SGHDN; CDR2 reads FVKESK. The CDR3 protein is CASSQDPRTSGRASNEQFF. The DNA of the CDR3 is TGTGCCAGCAGCCAAGATCCCCGGACTAGCGGGAGGGCATCGAATGAGCAGTTCTTC.

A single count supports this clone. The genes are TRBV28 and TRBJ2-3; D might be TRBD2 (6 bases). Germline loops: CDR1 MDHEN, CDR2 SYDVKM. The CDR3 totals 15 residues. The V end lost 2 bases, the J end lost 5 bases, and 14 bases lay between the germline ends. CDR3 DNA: TGTGCCAGCAGTTTACGGAGGGAGAGGATAGATACGCAGTATTTT. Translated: CASSLRRERIDTQYF. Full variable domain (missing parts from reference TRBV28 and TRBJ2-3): DVKVTQSSRYLVKRTGEKVFLECVQDMDHENMFWYRQDPGLGLRLIYFSYDVKMKEKGDIPEGYSVSREKKERFSLILESASTNQTSMYLCASSLRRERIDTQYFGPGTRLTVL.

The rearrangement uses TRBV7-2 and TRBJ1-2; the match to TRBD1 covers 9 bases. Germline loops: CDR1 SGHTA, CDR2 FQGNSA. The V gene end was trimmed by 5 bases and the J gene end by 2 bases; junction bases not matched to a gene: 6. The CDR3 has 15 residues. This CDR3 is CASSPTGQGNYGYTF. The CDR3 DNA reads TGTGCCAGCAGCCCTACCGGACAGGGGAACTATGGCTACACCTTC.

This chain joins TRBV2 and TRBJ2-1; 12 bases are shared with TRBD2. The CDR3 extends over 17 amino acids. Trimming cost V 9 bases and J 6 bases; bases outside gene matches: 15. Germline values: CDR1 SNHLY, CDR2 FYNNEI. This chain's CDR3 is CASTPSLLAGGLNEQFF. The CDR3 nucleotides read TGTGCCAGTACCCCCTCCCTACTAGCGGGGGGACTCAATGAGCAGTTCTTC.

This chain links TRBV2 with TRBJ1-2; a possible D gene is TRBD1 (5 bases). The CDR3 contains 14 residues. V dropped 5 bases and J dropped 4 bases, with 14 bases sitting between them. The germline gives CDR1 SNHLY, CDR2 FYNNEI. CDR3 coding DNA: TGTGCCAGCAGTCCCCGCAGGGACGTCTATGGCTACACCTTC. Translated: CASSPRRDVYGYTF.

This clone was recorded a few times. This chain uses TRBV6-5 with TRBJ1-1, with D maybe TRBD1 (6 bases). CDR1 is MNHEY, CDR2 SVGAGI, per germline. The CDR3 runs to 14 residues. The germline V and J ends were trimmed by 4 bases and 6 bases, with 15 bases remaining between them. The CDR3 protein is CASSSIYKGAEAFF. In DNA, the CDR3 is TGTGCCAGCAGTTCCATCTATAAGGGGGCTGAAGCTTTCTTT.

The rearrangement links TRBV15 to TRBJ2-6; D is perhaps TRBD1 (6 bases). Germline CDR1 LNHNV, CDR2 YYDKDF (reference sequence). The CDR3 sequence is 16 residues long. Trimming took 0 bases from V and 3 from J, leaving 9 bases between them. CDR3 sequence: CATSREKGVGANVLTF. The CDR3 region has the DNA TGTGCCACCAGCAGAGAGAAGGGGGTTGGGGCCAACGTCCTGACTTTC.

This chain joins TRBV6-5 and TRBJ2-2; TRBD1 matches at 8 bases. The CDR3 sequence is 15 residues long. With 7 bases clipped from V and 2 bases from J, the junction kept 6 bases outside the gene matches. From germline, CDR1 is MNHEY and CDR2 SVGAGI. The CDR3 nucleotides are TGTGCCAGCAAGCAGGGGGCAGGAAACACCGGGGAGCTGTTTTTT. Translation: CASKQGAGNTGELFF.

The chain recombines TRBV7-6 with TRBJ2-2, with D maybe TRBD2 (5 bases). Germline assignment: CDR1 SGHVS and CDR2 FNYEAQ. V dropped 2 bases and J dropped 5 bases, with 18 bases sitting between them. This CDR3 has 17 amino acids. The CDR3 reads CASSLLPGMVSTGELFF. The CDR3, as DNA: TGTGCCAGCAGCTTACTCCCCGGGATGGTCTCTACCGGGGAGCTGTTTTTT. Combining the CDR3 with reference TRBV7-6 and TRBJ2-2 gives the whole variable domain GAGVSQSPRYKVTKRGQDVALRCDPISGHVSLYWYRQALGQGPEFLTYFNYEAQQDKSGLPNDRFSAERPEGSISTLTIQRTEQRDSAMYRCASSLLPGMVSTGELFFGEGSRLTVL.

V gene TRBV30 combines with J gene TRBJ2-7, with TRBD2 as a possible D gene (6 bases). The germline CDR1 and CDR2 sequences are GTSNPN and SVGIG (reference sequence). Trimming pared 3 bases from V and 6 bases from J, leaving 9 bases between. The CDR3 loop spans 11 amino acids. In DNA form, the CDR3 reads TGTGCCTGGAGGGAGGGAGTCGAGCAGTACTTC. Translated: CAWREGVEQYF.

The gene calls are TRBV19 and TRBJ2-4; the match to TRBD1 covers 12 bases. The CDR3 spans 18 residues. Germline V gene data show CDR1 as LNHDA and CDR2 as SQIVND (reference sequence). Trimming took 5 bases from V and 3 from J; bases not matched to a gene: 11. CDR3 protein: CASSSPGTGGRVKNIQYF. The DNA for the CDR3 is TGTGCCAGTAGTTCTCCAGGGACAGGGGGCAGGGTCAAAAACATTCAGTACTTC.

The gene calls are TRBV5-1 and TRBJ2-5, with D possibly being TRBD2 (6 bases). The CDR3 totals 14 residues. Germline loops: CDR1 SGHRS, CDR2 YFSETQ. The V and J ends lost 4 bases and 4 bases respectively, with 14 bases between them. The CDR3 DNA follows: TGCGCCAGCAGCCGCGGGGACTCTGGAGAGACCCAGTACTTC. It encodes CASSRGDSGETQYF.

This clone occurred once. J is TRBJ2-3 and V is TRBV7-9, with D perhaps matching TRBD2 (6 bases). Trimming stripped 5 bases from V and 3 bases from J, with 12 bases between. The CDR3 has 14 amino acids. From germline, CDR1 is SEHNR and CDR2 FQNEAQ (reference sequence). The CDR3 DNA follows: TGTGCCAGCAGCGAGGAGGGTATGACAGATACGCAGTATTTT. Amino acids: CASSEEGMTDTQYF.